This entry lists 17 T cell receptor beta chains sequenced from one sample in a study of blood T cells in healthy people across ages. For the second PCR, which ran for about 7 to 11 cycles, a sample-barcoded 5' primer and a J-beta primer mix were used. TCRdb reprocessed the 5' RACE reads via MiXCR and lists one record per CDR3 protein. Here the sample spans some 1.4 million distinct CDR3 sequences, approximately 40% being singletons. Sequencing used blood. The receptors derive from a woman aged 18-29 years in good health.

The V call is TRBV3-1, the J call TRBJ2-5; TRBD2 matches 7 bases. The V gene's germline CDR1 is LGHDT and CDR2 YNNKEL (reference sequence). The CDR3 sequence is 18 residues long. The trim removed 4 bases at V and 1 base at J, leaving 15 bases unmatched. CDR3 sequence: CASSPRTSGAMVQETQYF. The CDR3 DNA follows: TGTGCCAGCAGCCCTCGGACTAGTGGGGCAATGGTCCAAGAGACCCAGTACTTC.

This chain joins TRBV20-1 and TRBJ1-1; D is possibly TRBD1 (5 bases). Between the trimmed V and J ends, which lost 7 bases and 0 bases, there was a span of 15 bases. CDR1 and CDR2 from the germline V gene are DFQATT and SNEGSKA (reference sequence). The CDR3 has 14 amino acids. The CDR3 nucleotides are TGCAGTGGCTCCGCGGAGGGGATGAACACTGAAGCTTTCTTT. Translating it yields CSGSAEGMNTEAFF.

This clonotype has ten or more counts. The rearrangement links TRBV24-1 to TRBJ2-6, with a possible D match to TRBD1 (5 bases). Trimming took off 11 bases at V and 0 bases at J, with 16 bases between the two ends. CDR1 and CDR2 from the germline V gene are KGHDR and SFDVKD. This CDR3 has 16 amino acids. This CDR3 reads CAIGSGAVSGANVLTF. CDR3 in DNA: TGTGCCATCGGGTCTGGGGCAGTCTCTGGGGCCAACGTCCTGACTTTC.

The chain is built from TRBV6-1 and TRBJ2-7, with a tentative D call TRBD2 (5 bases). This CDR3 has 14 amino acids. V lost 6 bases and J lost 0, with 12 bases in between. CDR1 is MNHNS, CDR2 SASEGT, per germline. The CDR3 here is CASRSGSVSYEQYF. The CDR3 bases are TGTGCCAGCAGATCGGGGTCGGTCTCCTACGAGCAGTACTTC.

This clonotype was detected only a few times. The genes are TRBV4-1 and TRBJ1-5; TRBD1 aligns across 7 bases. This CDR3 region has 14 residues. V was pared by 1 base and J by 6 bases, with 3 bases of the junction left unmatched. Germline-derived CDR1 and CDR2 are MGHRA and YSYEKL. CDR3 protein: CASSQGQGSQPQHF. Written as DNA, the CDR3 is TGCGCCAGCAGCCAAGGACAGGGATCTCAGCCCCAGCATTTT.

This sequence joins TRBV4-1 and TRBJ2-1; TRBD1 is a possible D gene (5 bases). The CDR3 consists of 16 residues. Germline CDR1 MGHRA, CDR2 YSYEKL. Trimming took off 2 bases at V and 6 bases at J, with 17 bases between the two ends. In nucleotides, the CDR3 is TGCGCCAGCAGCCAATCATACTTCCAGGGCCTCAATGAGCAGTTCTTC. It encodes CASSQSYFQGLNEQFF.

This clonotype appeared a few times. The chain is built from TRBV2 and TRBJ1-4; TRBD1 matches at 9 bases. J gave up 8 bases and V 7 bases, and 5 bases lay outside the gene matches. The length of the CDR3 is 13 residues. In germline, CDR1 is SNHLY, CDR2 FYNNEI. The CDR3 nucleotides are TGTGCCAGCACCCGGGACAGGGACGAAAAACTGTTTTTT. Its protein is CASTRDRDEKLFF.

The CDR3 bases are TGTGCCAGCCTCCCGCGTGAGGGGACTAGCACAGATACGCAGTATTTT. This translates into CASLPREGTSTDTQYF. This chain connects TRBV6-2 or TRBV6-3 to TRBJ2-3; a possible D gene is TRBD2 (6 bases). V lost 8 bases and J lost 0, with 18 bases in between. The CDR3 is made up of 16 amino acids. CDR1 MNHEY and CDR2 SVGEGT come from the germline V gene.

Only a few counts were recorded for this clonotype. V is TRBV15 and J is TRBJ2-1; no clear D. The CDR3 has 12 amino acids. V gave up 1 base and J gave up 9 bases, with 7 bases separating them. Looked up from germline, CDR1 is LNHNV and CDR2 is YYDKDF (reference sequence). In DNA form, the CDR3 reads TGTGCCACCAGCAGAGGTAGAACTGAGCAGTTCTTC. Amino acids: CATSRGRTEQFF.

The chain recombines TRBV29-1 with TRBJ1-1; maybe TRBD1 (6 bases). V was shortened by 8 bases and J by 5 bases, with 18 bases between the two germline ends. Germline V gene lookup returns CDR1 SQVTM and CDR2 ANQGSEA. The CDR3 has 13 amino acids. The CDR3 region has the DNA TGCAGCCCAGTCGCGACAGGCGGGACTGAAGCTTTCTTT. Protein product: CSPVATGGTEAFF.

This clonotype was counted a few times. The J gene is TRBJ2-1, the V gene TRBV20-1, with 8 bases fitting TRBD1. With 0 bases clipped from V and 7 bases from J, the junction kept 8 bases outside the gene matches. From germline, CDR1 is DFQATT and CDR2 SNEGSKA (reference sequence). The CDR3 extends over 15 amino acids. The CDR3 DNA reads as TGCAGTGCTAGAGATCCCGGAGACAGGGGTAATGAGCAGTTCTTC. Translated: CSARDPGDRGNEQFF.

This rearrangement joins TRBV10-3 to TRBJ2-7; 7 nucleotides agree with TRBD1. Germline loops: CDR1 ENHRY, CDR2 SYGVKD. The CDR3 consists of 14 residues. The J segment lost 2 bases and the V segment lost 1 base, leaving 2 bases of the junction unmatched. The CDR3 region has the DNA TGTGCCATCAGTGAGTGGCAGGGGGCCTACGAGCAGTACTTC. This translates into CAISEWQGAYEQYF.

The V call is TRBV10-3, the J call TRBJ1-1; TRBD1 is a possible D gene (6 bases). Germline V gene lookup returns CDR1 ENHRY and CDR2 SYGVKD. V lost 4 bases and J 5 bases, leaving 14 bases between the germline ends. The CDR3 extends over 14 amino acids. The CDR3 region is CAISVEGEGTEAFF. The DNA of the CDR3 is TGTGCCATCAGTGTGGAGGGGGAGGGAACTGAAGCTTTCTTT.

The chain joins TRBV4-1 to TRBJ1-5, with D possibly being TRBD1 (5 bases). The CDR3 is made up of 15 amino acids. Germline-derived CDR1 and CDR2 are MGHRA and YSYEKL. Trimming cost V 4 bases and J 4 bases, with 14 bases left between them. As DNA, the CDR3 is TGCGCCAGCAGCCCACAGGACATCCTTAATCAGCCCCAGCATTTT. Protein sequence: CASSPQDILNQPQHF.

V and J are TRBV12-3 or TRBV12-4 and TRBJ1-6; 7 bases line up with TRBD1. The CDR3 covers 14 residues. V gave up 5 bases and J gave up 7 bases; unmatched junction bases: 5. The CDR3 sequence is CASSAEGGNSPLHF. The CDR3 DNA sequence: TGTGCCAGCAGTGCCGAAGGGGGCAATTCACCCCTCCACTTT.

The rearrangement links TRBV14 to TRBJ1-2; possible D gene TRBD1, 5 bases. Germline V gives CDR1 SGHDN, CDR2 FVKESK. The CDR3 sequence is 14 residues long. With 3 bases removed from V and 10 bases from J, the gap between germline ends came to 18 bases. The CDR3 bases are TGTGCCAGCAGCCAGGGGACCCTTCCCCGGGACTACACCTTC. It is translated as CASSQGTLPRDYTF.

This clonotype was seen once. The chain couples TRBV7-6 to TRBJ2-5, with D possibly being TRBD1 (7 bases). This CDR3 has 15 amino acids. CDR1 is SGHVS and CDR2 is FNYEAQ in the germline V gene. The V and J ends lost 3 bases and 9 bases respectively, with 20 bases between them. The CDR3 sequence: CASSLGTGLQGAQYF. CDR3 DNA sequence: TGTGCCAGCAGCTTGGGCACGGGACTCCAGGGGGCCCAGTACTTC.